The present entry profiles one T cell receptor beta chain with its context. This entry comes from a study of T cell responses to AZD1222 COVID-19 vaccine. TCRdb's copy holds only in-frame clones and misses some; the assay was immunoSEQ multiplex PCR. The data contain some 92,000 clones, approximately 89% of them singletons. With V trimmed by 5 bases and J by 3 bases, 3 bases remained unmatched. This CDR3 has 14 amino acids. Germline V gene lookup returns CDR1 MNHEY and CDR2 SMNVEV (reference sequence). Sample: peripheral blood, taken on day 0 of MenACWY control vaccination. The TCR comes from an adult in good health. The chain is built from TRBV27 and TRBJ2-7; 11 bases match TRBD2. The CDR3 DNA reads TGTGCCAGCAGTCCCGGGACTAGCGGCTACGAGCAGTACTTC. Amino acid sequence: CASSPGTSGYEQYF.